Listed below are T cell receptor beta chains from one sample, sequenced in a study of blood T cell repertoires in COVID-19. Method: immunoSEQ multiplex PCR; TCRdb's copy keeps in-frame clones and lacks some. The sample carries some 270,000 clones, about 87% recorded once. Sequencing was done on a sample of PBMCs or T cells enriched from blood (not recorded which). These receptors all come from a woman aged 40 to 50 who had been exposed to COVID-19. CDR3s include the opening cysteine and the closing phenylalanine or tryptophan. The order of the fields is V gene, J gene, CDR3 protein.

TRBV4-2	TRBJ2-4	CASSQASGTVAKNIQYF
TRBV11-3	TRBJ1-6	CASSLGPNSPLHF
TRBV29-1	TRBJ1-3	CSVGEGSIYF
TRBV3-1/TRBV3-2	TRBJ2-3	CASSQEQVRADTQYF
TRBV11-3	TRBJ2-3	CASTPRVPGDTQYF
TRBV5-4	TRBJ2-2	CASSPGGSTGELFF
TRBV7-9	TRBJ2-5	CASSLEGGPQETQYF
TRBV6-2/TRBV6-3	TRBJ2-2	CASSYRAGFDTGELFF
TRBV6-2/TRBV6-3	TRBJ1-4	CASSTGGGSEKLFF
TRBV11-2	TRBJ1-1	CASSLDTGGTEAFF
TRBV7-6	TRBJ1-1	CASSQYLGVSAPNTEAFF
TRBV4-1	TRBJ2-3	CASSAESGGATDTQYF
TRBV6-5	TRBJ1-4	CASRGAAEEKLFF
TRBV3-1/TRBV3-2	TRBJ2-7	CASRLTGGRGYEQYF
TRBV18	TRBJ2-7	CASSPETGFLVEQYF
TRBV18	TRBJ1-5	CASSPPPGTGDGFIQPQHF
TRBV6-2/TRBV6-3	TRBJ1-4	CASSYSKTPATNEKLFF
TRBV27	TRBJ1-1	CASRVVRGNTEAFF
TRBV5-5	TRBJ2-2	CASSLRTSGVLGELFF